This T cell receptor (beta chain) was sequenced in a study of response to subunit inactivated influenza vaccine. Points from the study as a whole: Few additional T cells are recruited per seasonal influenza vaccination, authors suggested.

Germline loops: CDR1 LNHDA, CDR2 SQIVND (reference sequence). CDR3 length: 13 amino acids. Trimming took off 4 bases at V and 1 base at J, with 7 bases between the two ends. This clonotype was seen a few times. The antigen remains undetermined. TCRdb re-analysed the RT-PCR reads in MiXCR, keeping a single row per CDR3 protein. The sample comprises some 500,000 distinct CDR3 sequences, 10% to 15% of which are singletons, and approximately 14% rests with the top ten. The chain recombines TRBV19 with TRBJ2-5, with D unresolved. The sample was PBMCs from blood, taken about 6 weeks after vaccination. The TCR sequence derives from a man aged 45 to 65 who received an inactivated influenza vaccine. The CDR3 here is CASSRAVQETQYF. In DNA form, the CDR3 reads TGTGCCAGTAGTAGGGCAGTCCAAGAGACCCAGTACTTC.